This passage covers 10 T cell receptor beta chains from one sample sequenced in a study of T cells in Graves' hyperthyroidism and ophthalmopathy. Amplification yielded TCR beta CDR3 regions, with RNA transcripts as the source. First-round RT-PCR of the TCR CDR3 relied on the HTBI primer set. TCRdb fed the multiplex PCR reads into MiXCR, producing one record per CDR3 protein. The sample lists roughly 500,000 distinct CDR3 sequences, 15% to 20% occurring once. The sequenced material came from blood. The receptors stem from a woman aged 30 to 39 with Graves' ophthalmopathy.

The chain has TRBV6-5 and TRBJ2-2; D not certain. The CDR3 loop spans 14 amino acids. V shed 2 bases and J shed 1 base, with 5 bases lying between them. Looked up from germline, CDR1 is MNHEY and CDR2 is SVGAGI. CDR3 amino acids: CASSYERNTGELFF. The CDR3 DNA reads as TGTGCCAGCAGTTACGAGCGGAACACCGGGGAGCTGTTTTTT.

This clonotype was recorded at least ten times. The V gene is TRBV24-1, the J gene TRBJ2-1; D perhaps matches TRBD2 (5 bases). CDR1 KGHDR and CDR2 SFDVKD come from the germline V gene. V gave up 6 bases and J gave up 7 bases, with 18 bases separating them. This CDR3 is built from 15 residues. The CDR3 loop reads CATSSLLGTKNEQFF. CDR3 DNA: TGTGCCACCAGTTCCCTACTAGGTACAAAAAATGAGCAGTTCTTC.

This clonotype has a handful of counts. This rearrangement joins TRBV6-2 or TRBV6-3 to TRBJ2-5, with 11 nucleotides matching TRBD2. The germline V gene encodes CDR1 MNHEY and CDR2 SVGEGT. The V gene end was trimmed by 8 bases and the J gene end by 13 bases; junction bases not matched to a gene: 15. The CDR3 has 14 amino acids. CDR3 DNA sequence: TGTGCCAGCTCCTTTTCCGGGACTAGCGGAAGAAGGTACTTC. Its translation: CASSFSGTSGRRYF.

This clonotype was counted ten times or more. V usage is TRBV12-3 or TRBV12-4 and J usage is TRBJ2-7, with 9 bases fitting TRBD1. Trimming took 0 bases from V and 6 from J; bases not matched to a gene: 9. The CDR3 totals 16 residues. In nucleotides, the CDR3 is TGTGCCAGCAGTTTAGCACCGGGACAGGGAGGAACCGAGCAGTACTTC. It codes for CASSLAPGQGGTEQYF.

Many counts were recorded for this clonotype. The V and J genes are TRBV12-3 or TRBV12-4 and TRBJ1-1; maybe TRBD1 (6 bases). CDR3 length: 14 amino acids. Trimming cost V 5 bases and J 0 bases, with 10 bases left between them. Here the CDR3 DNA reads TGTGCCAGCAGTAGACAGGATATGAACACTGAAGCTTTCTTT. Residues: CASSRQDMNTEAFF.

This chain connects TRBV29-1 to TRBJ2-1; 8 bases align to TRBD1. Germline V gives CDR1 SQVTM, CDR2 ANQGSEA. The CDR3 totals 12 residues. J was trimmed by 14 bases and V by 7 bases; bases with no gene match: 13. As DNA, the CDR3 is TGCAGCGGAGACAGGGGCAGAGGGGGAGAGTTCTTC. It codes for CSGDRGRGGEFF.

In its sample, this clonotype was seen a few times. This chain connects TRBV4-3 to TRBJ2-1; D perhaps matches TRBD1 (7 bases). V gave up 3 bases and J gave up 2 bases, with 20 bases separating them. The CDR3 length is 18 residues. Germline lookup yields CDR1 LGHNA and CDR2 YSLEER. The CDR3 region has the DNA TGCGCCAGCAGCCACGCGTCGACAGGGAGGTATGCCTACAATGAGCAGTTCTTC. Protein: CASSHASTGRYAYNEQFF.

This clonotype was recorded at least ten times. The V and J genes are TRBV30 and TRBJ1-1, with a tentative D call TRBD1 (6 bases). The CDR3 length is 15 residues. V lost 1 base and J 4 bases, leaving 16 bases between the germline ends. Germline V gene lookup returns CDR1 GTSNPN and CDR2 SVGIG (reference sequence). Written as DNA, the CDR3 is TGTGCCTGGAGTGGGAGGACAGATATCATCACTGAAGCTTTCTTT. This translates into CAWSGRTDIITEAFF.

This clonotype appeared a few times. The V gene is TRBV20-1, the J gene TRBJ2-3, with TRBD2 matching 8 bases. Per germline, CDR1 DFQATT and CDR2 SNEGSKA (reference sequence). With 6 bases clipped from V and 4 bases from J, the junction kept 12 bases outside the gene matches. This CDR3 comprises 15 residues. In DNA, the CDR3 is TGCAGTGCCGATAAAGCGGGAGAATCTGCAGATACGCAGTATTTT. Its translation is CSADKAGESADTQYF.

This chain connects TRBV11-2 to TRBJ1-1; TRBD1 agrees at 8 bases. The CDR3 is made up of 16 amino acids. J gave up 1 base and V 3 bases, and 7 bases lay outside the gene matches. Looked up from germline, CDR1 is SGHAT and CDR2 is FQNNGV. CDR3 amino acids: CASSFGQGRGNTEAFF. CDR3 in DNA: TGTGCCAGCAGCTTCGGACAGGGACGCGGGAACACTGAAGCTTTCTTT.